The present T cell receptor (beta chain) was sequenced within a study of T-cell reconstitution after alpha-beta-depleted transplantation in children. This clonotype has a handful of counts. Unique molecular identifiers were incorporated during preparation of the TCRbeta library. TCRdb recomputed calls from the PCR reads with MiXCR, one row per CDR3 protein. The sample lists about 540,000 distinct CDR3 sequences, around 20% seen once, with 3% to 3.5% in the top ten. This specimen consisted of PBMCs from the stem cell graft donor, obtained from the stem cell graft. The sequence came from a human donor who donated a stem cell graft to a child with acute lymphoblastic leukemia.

The CDR3 is CSAPVPSGPAWTDTQYF. Here the CDR3 DNA reads TGCAGTGCTCCCGTGCCTAGCGGCCCGGCATGGACAGATACGCAGTATTTT. This chain links TRBV20-1 with TRBJ2-3, with TRBD2 matching 7 bases. Germline V gives CDR1 DFQATT, CDR2 SNEGSKA (reference sequence). The CDR3 runs to 17 residues. J was trimmed by 3 bases and V by 5 bases; bases with no gene match: 17.